This TCR beta chain was captured by sequencing in a study of T cells after yellow fever vaccination. This CDR3 contains 13 residues. The V end lost 0 bases, the J end lost 0 bases, and 3 bases lay between the germline ends. Germline values: CDR1 MNHEY, CDR2 SVGEGT. Each CDR3 protein is one row after TCRdb ran MiXCR on the 5' RACE reads. The table lists approximately 580,000 distinct CDR3 sequences, about 17% of them singletons. The receptor's source is a man younger than 35 who received the YFV17D yellow fever vaccine. Specimen: PBMCs, collected less than 6 days after the first yellow fever vaccination. The V and J genes are TRBV6-2 or TRBV6-3 and TRBJ2-7; no reliable D call. The CDR3 coding sequence is TGTGCCAGCAGTTACTCCAGCTCCTACGAGCAGTACGTC. Its protein product is CASSYSSSYEQYV.